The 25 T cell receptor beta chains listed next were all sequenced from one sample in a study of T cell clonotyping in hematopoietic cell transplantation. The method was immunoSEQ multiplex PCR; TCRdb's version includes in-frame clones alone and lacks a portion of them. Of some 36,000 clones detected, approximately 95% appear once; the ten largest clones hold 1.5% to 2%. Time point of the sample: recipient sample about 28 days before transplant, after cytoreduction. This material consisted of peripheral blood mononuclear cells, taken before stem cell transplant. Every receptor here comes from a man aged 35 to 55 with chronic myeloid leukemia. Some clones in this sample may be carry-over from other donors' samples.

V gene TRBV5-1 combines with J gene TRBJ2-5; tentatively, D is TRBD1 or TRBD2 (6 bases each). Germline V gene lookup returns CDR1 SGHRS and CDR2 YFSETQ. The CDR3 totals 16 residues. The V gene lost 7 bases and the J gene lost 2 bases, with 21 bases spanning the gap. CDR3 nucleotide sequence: TGCGCCAGCGACTTGGGGGGCCTCTTGGAACAAGAGACCCAGTACTTC. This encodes CASDLGGLLEQETQYF.

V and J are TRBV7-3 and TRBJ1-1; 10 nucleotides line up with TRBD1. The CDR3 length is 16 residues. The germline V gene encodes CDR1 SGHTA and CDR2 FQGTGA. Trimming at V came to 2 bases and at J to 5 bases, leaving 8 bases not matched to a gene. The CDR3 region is CASSLQGTGVETEAFF. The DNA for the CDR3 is TGTGCCAGCAGCTTACAGGGGACAGGGGTTGAGACTGAAGCTTTCTTT.

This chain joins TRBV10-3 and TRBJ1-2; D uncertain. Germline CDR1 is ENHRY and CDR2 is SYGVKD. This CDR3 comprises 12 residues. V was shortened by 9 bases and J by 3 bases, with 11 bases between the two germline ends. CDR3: CAIGTGDYGYTF. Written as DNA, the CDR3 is TGTGCCATTGGTACTGGGGACTATGGCTACACCTTC.

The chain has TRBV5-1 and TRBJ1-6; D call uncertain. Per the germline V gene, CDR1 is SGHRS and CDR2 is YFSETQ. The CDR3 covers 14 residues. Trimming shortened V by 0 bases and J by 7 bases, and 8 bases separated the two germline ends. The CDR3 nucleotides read TGCGCCAGCAGCTTGGTGGTAGAGAATTCACCCCTCCACTTT. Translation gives CASSLVVENSPLHF.

Here the CDR3 DNA reads TGTGCCAGTAGTAGGATGGCAGGGGGACTGTACACTGAAGCTTTCTTT. It yields the protein CASSRMAGGLYTEAFF. The rearrangement joins TRBV19 to TRBJ1-1; 7 bases match TRBD1. The CDR3 totals 16 residues. The germline gives CDR1 LNHDA, CDR2 SQIVND (reference sequence). V shed 4 bases and J 3 bases; nucleotides not matched to a gene: 11.

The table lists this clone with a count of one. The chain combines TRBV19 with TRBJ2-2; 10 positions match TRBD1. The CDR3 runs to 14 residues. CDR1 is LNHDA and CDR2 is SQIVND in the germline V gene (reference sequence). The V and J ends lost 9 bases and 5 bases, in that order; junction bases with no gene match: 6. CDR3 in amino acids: CASRDRGRTGELFF. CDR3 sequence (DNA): TGTGCCAGCCGCGACAGGGGGCGAACCGGGGAGCTGTTTTTT.

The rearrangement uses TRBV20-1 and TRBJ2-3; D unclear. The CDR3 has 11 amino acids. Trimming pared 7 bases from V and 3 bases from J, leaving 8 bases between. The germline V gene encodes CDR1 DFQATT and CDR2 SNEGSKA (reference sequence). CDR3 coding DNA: TGCAGTGTTGCCCTAACAGATACGCAGTATTTT. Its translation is CSVALTDTQYF.

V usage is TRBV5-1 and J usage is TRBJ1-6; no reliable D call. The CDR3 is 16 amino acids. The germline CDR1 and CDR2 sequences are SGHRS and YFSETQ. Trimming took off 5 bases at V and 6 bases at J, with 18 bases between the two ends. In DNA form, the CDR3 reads TGCGCCAGCAGAGAACCGTACAGAGAAGCTAATTCACCCCTCCACTTT. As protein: CASREPYREANSPLHF.

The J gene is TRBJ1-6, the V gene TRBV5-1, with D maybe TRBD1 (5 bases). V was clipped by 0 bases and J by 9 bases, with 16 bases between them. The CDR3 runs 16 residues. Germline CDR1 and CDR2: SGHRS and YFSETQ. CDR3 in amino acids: CASSLVGQGLGSPLHF. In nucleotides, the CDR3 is TGCGCCAGCAGCTTGGTAGGGCAGGGTTTAGGTTCACCCCTCCACTTT. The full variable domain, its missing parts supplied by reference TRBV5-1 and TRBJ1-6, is KAGVTQTPRYLIKTRGQQVTLSCSPISGHRSVSWYQQTPGQGLQFLFEYFSETQRNKGNFPGRFSGRQFSNSRSEMNVSTLELGDSALYLCASSLVGQGLGSPLHFGNGTRLTVT.

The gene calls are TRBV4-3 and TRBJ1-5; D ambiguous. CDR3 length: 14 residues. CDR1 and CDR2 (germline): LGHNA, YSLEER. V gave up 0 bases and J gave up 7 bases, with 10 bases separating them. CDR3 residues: CASSQDGREQPQHF. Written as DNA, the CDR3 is TGCGCCAGCAGCCAAGATGGGAGAGAACAGCCCCAGCATTTT.

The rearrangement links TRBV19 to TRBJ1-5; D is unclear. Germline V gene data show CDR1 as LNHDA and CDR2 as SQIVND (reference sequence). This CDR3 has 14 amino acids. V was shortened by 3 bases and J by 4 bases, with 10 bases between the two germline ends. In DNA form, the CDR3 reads TGTGCCAGTAGTATCTTGAGCAGAAATCAGCCCCAGCATTTT. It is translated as CASSILSRNQPQHF. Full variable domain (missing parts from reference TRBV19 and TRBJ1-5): DGGITQSPKYLFRKEGQNVTLSCEQNLNHDAMYWYRQDPGQGLRLIYYSQIVNDFQKGDIAEGYSVSREKKESFPLTVTSAQKNPTAFYLCASSILSRNQPQHFGDGTRLSIL.

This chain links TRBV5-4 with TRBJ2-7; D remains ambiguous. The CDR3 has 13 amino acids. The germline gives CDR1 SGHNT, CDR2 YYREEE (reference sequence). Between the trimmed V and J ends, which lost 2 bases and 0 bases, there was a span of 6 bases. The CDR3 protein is CASSFRSSYEQYF. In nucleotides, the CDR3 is TGTGCCAGCAGCTTTCGCAGCTCCTACGAGCAGTACTTC.

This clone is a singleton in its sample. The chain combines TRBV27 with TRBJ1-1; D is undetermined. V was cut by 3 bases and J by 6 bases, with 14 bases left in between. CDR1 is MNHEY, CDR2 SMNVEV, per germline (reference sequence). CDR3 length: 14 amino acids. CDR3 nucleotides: TGTGCCAGCAGTTTTAACGGATGGGGATCTGAAGCTTTCTTT. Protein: CASSFNGWGSEAFF.

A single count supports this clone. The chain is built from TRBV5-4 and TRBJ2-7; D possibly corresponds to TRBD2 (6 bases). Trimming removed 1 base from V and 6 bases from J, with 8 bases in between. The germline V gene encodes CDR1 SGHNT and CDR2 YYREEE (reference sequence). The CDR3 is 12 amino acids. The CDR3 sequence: CASSLWRGEQYF. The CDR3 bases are TGTGCCAGCAGCTTGTGGAGGGGCGAGCAGTACTTC.

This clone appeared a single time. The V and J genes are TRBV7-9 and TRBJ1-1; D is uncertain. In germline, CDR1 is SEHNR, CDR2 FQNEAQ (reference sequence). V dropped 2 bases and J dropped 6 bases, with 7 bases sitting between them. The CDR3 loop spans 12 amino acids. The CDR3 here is CASSLLAAEAFF. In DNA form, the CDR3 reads TGTGCCAGCAGCTTATTGGCCGCTGAAGCTTTCTTT.

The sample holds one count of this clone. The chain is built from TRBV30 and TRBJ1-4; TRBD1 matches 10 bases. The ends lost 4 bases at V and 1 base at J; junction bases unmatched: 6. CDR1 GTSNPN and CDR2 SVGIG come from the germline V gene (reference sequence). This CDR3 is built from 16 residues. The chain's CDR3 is CAWTRGTGETNEKLFF. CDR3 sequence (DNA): TGTGCCTGGACGAGAGGGACAGGGGAAACTAATGAAAAACTGTTTTTT.

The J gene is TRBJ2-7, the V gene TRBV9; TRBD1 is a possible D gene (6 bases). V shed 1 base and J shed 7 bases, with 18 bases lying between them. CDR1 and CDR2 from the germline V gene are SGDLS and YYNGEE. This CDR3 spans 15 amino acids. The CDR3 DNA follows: TGTGCCAGCAGCGTACAAGAGGGGGTAGGCGGGGAGCAGTACTTC. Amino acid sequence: CASSVQEGVGGEQYF.

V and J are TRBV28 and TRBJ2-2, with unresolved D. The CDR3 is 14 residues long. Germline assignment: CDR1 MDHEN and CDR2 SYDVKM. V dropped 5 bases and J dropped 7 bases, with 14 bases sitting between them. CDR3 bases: TGTGCCAGCAGTCAAACTTCGGCTAGCGGGGAGCTGTTTTTT. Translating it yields CASSQTSASGELFF. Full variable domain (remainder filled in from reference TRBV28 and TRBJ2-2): DVKVTQSSRYLVKRTGEKVFLECVQDMDHENMFWYRQDPGLGLRLIYFSYDVKMKEKGDIPEGYSVSREKKERFSLILESASTNQTSMYLCASSQTSASGELFFGEGSRLTVL.

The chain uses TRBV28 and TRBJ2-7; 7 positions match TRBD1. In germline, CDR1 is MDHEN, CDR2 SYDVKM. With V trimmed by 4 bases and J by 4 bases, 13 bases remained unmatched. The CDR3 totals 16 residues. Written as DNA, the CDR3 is TGTGCCAGCAGTTCCCATACCCCGGGACAGAGATACGAGCAGTACTTC. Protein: CASSSHTPGQRYEQYF.

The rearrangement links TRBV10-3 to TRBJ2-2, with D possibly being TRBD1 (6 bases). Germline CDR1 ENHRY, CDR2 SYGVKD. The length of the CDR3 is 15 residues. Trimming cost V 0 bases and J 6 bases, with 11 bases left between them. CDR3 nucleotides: TGTGCCATCAGTGAGTCGCAGGGGTCCGCCGGGGAGCTGTTTTTT. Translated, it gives CAISESQGSAGELFF.

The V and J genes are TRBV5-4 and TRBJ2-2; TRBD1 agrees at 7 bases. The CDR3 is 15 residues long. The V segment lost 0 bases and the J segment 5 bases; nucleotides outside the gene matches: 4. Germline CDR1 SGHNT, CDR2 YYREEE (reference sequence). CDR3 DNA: TGTGCCAGCAGCTTGGGGGGGACAGTTACCGGGGAGCTGTTTTTT. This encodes CASSLGGTVTGELFF.

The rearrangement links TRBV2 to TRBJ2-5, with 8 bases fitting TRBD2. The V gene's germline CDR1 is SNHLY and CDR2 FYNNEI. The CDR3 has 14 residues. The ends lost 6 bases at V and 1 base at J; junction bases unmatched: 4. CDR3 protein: CASSGGERQETQYF. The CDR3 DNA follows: TGTGCCAGCAGCGGGGGGGAACGCCAAGAGACCCAGTACTTC.

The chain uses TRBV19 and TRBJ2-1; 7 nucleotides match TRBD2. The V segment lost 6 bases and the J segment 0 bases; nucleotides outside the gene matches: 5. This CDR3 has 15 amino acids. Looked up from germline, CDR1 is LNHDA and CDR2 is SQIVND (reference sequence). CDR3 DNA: TGTGCCAGTAGGCTCCTAGCGGACTCCTACAATGAGCAGTTCTTC. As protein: CASRLLADSYNEQFF.

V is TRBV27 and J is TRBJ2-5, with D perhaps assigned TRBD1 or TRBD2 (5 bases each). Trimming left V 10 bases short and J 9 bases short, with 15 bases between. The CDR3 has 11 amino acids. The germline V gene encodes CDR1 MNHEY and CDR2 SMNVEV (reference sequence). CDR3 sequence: CATGPVHSQYF. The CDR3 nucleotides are TGTGCCACGGGGCCGGTGCACTCCCAGTACTTC.

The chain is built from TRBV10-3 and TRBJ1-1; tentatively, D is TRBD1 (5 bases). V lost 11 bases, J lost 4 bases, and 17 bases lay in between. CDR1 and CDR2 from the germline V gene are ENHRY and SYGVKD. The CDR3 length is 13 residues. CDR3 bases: TGTGCCCTTCGAGGGGCCCCTGGCACTGAAGCTTTCTTT. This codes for CALRGAPGTEAFF.